This T cell receptor (beta chain) was captured in a study of vaccination and CD4 T cells after COVID-19. This clonotype was picked up one time. The target antigen is unknown. The sample's treatment: roughly ten-day PBMC culture with coronavirus spike peptide pools or control peptides (ViraFEST assay). The Oncomine TCR Beta short-read assay generated sequence data from the DNA of cultured CD4+ T cells. TCRdb redid the calling of the PCR reads with MiXCR, one entry per CDR3 protein. The data show more than 12,000 distinct CDR3 sequences, 50% to 75% seen once. The CDR3 extends over 14 amino acids. Germline V gives CDR1 SGHTA, CDR2 FQGNSA. Trimming shortened V by 3 bases and J by 5 bases, and 14 bases separated the two germline ends.

The clonotype originates from a human donor who had recovered from COVID-19. Specimen: CD4+ T cells from blood, cultured in vitro. The rearrangement uses TRBV7-2 and TRBJ2-7, with D unresolved. The CDR3 nucleotides are TGTGCCAGCAGCTTGAATCGGCAGAGCCACGAGCAGTACTTC. It is translated as CASSLNRQSHEQYF.